This paragraph covers one T cell receptor (beta chain) sequence. Antigen specificity is unknown. The data originate from a study of vaccination and CD4 T cells after COVID-19. Germline V gene data show CDR1 as DFQATT and CDR2 as SNEGSKA (reference sequence). V lost 5 bases and J lost 4; bases outside the gene matches: 7. This CDR3 is built from 15 residues. With the Oncomine TCR Beta short-read assay, DNA from cultured CD4+ T cells was sequenced. MiXCR was run by TCRdb on the PCR reads, yielding one entry per CDR3 protein. The sample consists of approximately 12,000 distinct CDR3 sequences, more than 45% of them appearing once. Treatment meaning: approximately nine-day PBMC culture with coronavirus spike peptide pools or control peptides (ViraFEST assay).

This receptor was identified in a human donor who had recovered from COVID-19. The sequencing input was CD4+ T cells from blood, cultured in vitro. The chain combines TRBV20-1 with TRBJ2-3; 12 bases agree with TRBD2. The CDR3 loop reads CSAETSGSTADTQYF. In nucleotides, the CDR3 is TGCAGTGCTGAGACTAGCGGGAGTACCGCAGATACGCAGTATTTT.